The 28 T cell receptor beta chains listed next were all sequenced from one sample in a study of Graves' ophthalmopathy and Graves' hyperthyroidism. RNA transcripts were the template, and TCR beta CDR3 regions were amplified from them. HTBI primers were used in a first-round RT-PCR, which preceded a second-round multiplex PCR. MiXCR was run by TCRdb on the multiplex PCR reads, yielding one entry per CDR3 protein. The sample shows hundreds of thousands of distinct CDR3 sequences, about 20% of them seen only once. The sample taken for sequencing was peripheral blood. These receptors came from a woman aged 18-35 years with stable Graves' hyperthyroidism. Some clones in this sample may be carry-over from other donors' samples.

In this sample, this clonotype turned up many times. This rearrangement joins TRBV11-1 to TRBJ1-6; possible D gene TRBD1, 6 bases. Trimming left V 3 bases short and J 4 bases short, with 7 bases between. The germline CDR1 and CDR2 sequences are SGHAT and FQDESV (reference sequence). This CDR3 spans 14 amino acids. CDR3 DNA: TGTGCCAGCAGCTTTCAGGGGTATAATTCACCCCTCCACTTT. This translates into CASSFQGYNSPLHF.

This clonotype occurred many times. The V gene is TRBV4-1, the J gene TRBJ1-1; a possible D gene is TRBD1 (5 bases). Trimming took 4 bases from V and 5 from J, leaving 20 bases between them. CDR3 length: 16 amino acids. CDR1 MGHRA and CDR2 YSYEKL come from the germline V gene. This CDR3 is CASSLPGPPRRTEAFF. The CDR3 region has the DNA TGCGCCAGCAGCCTACCGGGACCTCCGAGGCGGACTGAAGCTTTCTTT.

This clonotype was recorded at least ten times. V gene TRBV6-5 combines with J gene TRBJ2-5, with D possibly being TRBD1 (6 bases). Germline V gene sequence: CDR1 MNHEY, CDR2 SVGAGI. Trimming pared 5 bases from V and 2 bases from J, leaving 15 bases between. CDR3 length: 15 residues. This CDR3 reads CASSNPTGMQETQYF. DNA for the CDR3: TGTGCCAGCAGTAACCCCACAGGGATGCAAGAGACCCAGTACTTC.

This clonotype has more than one count but fewer than ten. This chain uses TRBV20-1 with TRBJ2-7, with 11 bases lining up with TRBD2. In germline, CDR1 is DFQATT, CDR2 SNEGSKA (reference sequence). With 2 bases clipped from V and 4 bases from J, the junction kept 7 bases outside the gene matches. This CDR3 is 15 amino acids long. The CDR3 here is CSARTLAGGPYEQYF. The CDR3 DNA reads TGCAGTGCTAGAACCTTAGCGGGAGGGCCGTACGAGCAGTACTTC.

This clonotype occurred many times. The J gene is TRBJ2-7, the V gene TRBV7-9, with TRBD1 identical over 7 bases. Trimming removed 5 bases from V and 5 bases from J; junction bases left unmatched: 9. This CDR3 has 14 residues. From germline, CDR1 is SEHNR and CDR2 FQNEAQ (reference sequence). The CDR3 loop reads CASSPRQGNNEQYF. CDR3 in DNA: TGTGCCAGCAGCCCTCGACAGGGTAACAACGAGCAGTACTTC.

Ten or more counts support this clonotype. The CDR3 region is CASSLGSIDYGYTF. CDR3 nucleotides: TGCGCCAGCAGCTTGGGCAGTATCGACTATGGCTACACCTTC. This chain joins TRBV5-1 and TRBJ1-2, with D unclear. CDR1 SGHRS and CDR2 YFSETQ come from the germline V gene. The CDR3 has 14 residues. Trimming left V 0 bases short and J 3 bases short, with 9 bases between.

This chain links TRBV12-3 or TRBV12-4 with TRBJ1-3; 7 nucleotides line up with TRBD1. The CDR3 extends over 15 amino acids. The ends lost 6 bases at V and 3 bases at J; junction bases unmatched: 8. Written as DNA, the CDR3 is TGTGCCAGCAGCCGAACAGGGGATGGTGGAAACACCATATATTTT. Residues: CASSRTGDGGNTIYF.

This clonotype occurred many times. The V and J genes are TRBV12-3 or TRBV12-4 and TRBJ2-2; a weak D match, TRBD2 (5 bases). Trimming cost V 7 bases and J 1 base, with 16 bases left between them. The CDR3 is 16 residues long. The CDR3 nucleotides are TGTGCCAGCAATTGGTCACTCGGGAAGAACACCGGGGAGCTGTTTTTT. It translates to CASNWSLGKNTGELFF.

CDR3 DNA: TGTGCCTGGAGTGTCTCGGGTTACGAGCAGTACTTC. Its translation is CAWSVSGYEQYF. This rearrangement joins TRBV30 to TRBJ2-7, with D uncertain. CDR3 length: 12 amino acids. V shed 0 bases and J shed 4 bases, with 7 bases lying between them. Per germline, CDR1 GTSNPN and CDR2 SVGIG (reference sequence).

Many counts were recorded for this clonotype. This chain joins TRBV5-4 and TRBJ1-2, with D perhaps TRBD1 (6 bases). Germline V lookup: CDR1 SGHNT, CDR2 YYREEE (reference sequence). The CDR3 extends over 13 amino acids. The V and J ends lost 4 bases and 4 bases respectively, with 11 bases between them. This CDR3 is CASSPGTTYGYTF. CDR3 nucleotide sequence: TGTGCCAGCAGCCCCGGGACAACCTATGGCTACACCTTC.

The V and J genes are TRBV6-5 and TRBJ1-2; no reliable D call. The CDR3 length is 16 residues. CDR1 and CDR2 from the germline V gene are MNHEY and SVGAGI. V dropped 0 bases and J dropped 4 bases, with 15 bases sitting between them. CDR3 region: CASSYSSRPAIYGYTF. In nucleotides, the CDR3 is TGTGCCAGCAGTTACTCTAGTCGGCCAGCCATCTATGGCTACACCTTC.

Worth noting for this clonotype: Mismatch with germline at one junction end may stem from a read error. The chain couples TRBV12-3 or TRBV12-4 to TRBJ2-3, with 7 positions matching TRBD1. The CDR3 contains 10 residues. The CDR3 protein is CASGTDTRYF. DNA of the CDR3: TGTGCCAGCGGGACAGATACGCGGTATTTT.

The table lists this clonotype with a few counts. The gene calls are TRBV5-1 and TRBJ1-1; D gene uncertain. V was cut by 4 bases and J by 1 base, with 14 bases left in between. The CDR3 totals 15 residues. The germline gives CDR1 SGHRS, CDR2 YFSETQ. CDR3 nucleotides: TGCGCCAGCAGCCCCGGAGGGAATTCGAACACTGAAGCTTTCTTT. Its protein is CASSPGGNSNTEAFF.

The table lists this clonotype with many counts. A read error is possible here, since a much larger clone lies one base away. The CDR3 here is CASLRTSNSHLHF. CDR3 nucleotides: TGTGCCAGCTTACGGACTTCTAATTCACACCTCCACTTT. This chain joins TRBV11-2 and TRBJ1-6; D gene unclear. The CDR3 spans 13 residues. Germline values: CDR1 SGHAT, CDR2 FQNNGV. The full variable domain, rest sourced from reference TRBV11-2 and TRBJ1-6, is EAGVAQSPRYKIIEKRQSVAFWCNPISGHATLYWYQQILGQGPKLLIQFQNNGVVDDSQLPKDRFSAERLKGVDSTLKIQPAKLEDSAVYLCASLRTSNSHLHFGNGTRLTVT.

There are many counts of this clonotype. V usage is TRBV19 and J usage is TRBJ1-1; 9 bases are shared with TRBD1. There are 16 residues in the CDR3. In germline, CDR1 is LNHDA, CDR2 SQIVND (reference sequence). V was clipped by 4 bases and J by 1 base; unmatched bases: 7. In nucleotides, the CDR3 is TGTGCCAGTAGTAGTGACAGGGGGAGAGGGAACACTGAAGCTTTCTTT. Its protein is CASSSDRGRGNTEAFF.

This clonotype has at least ten counts. CDR3 in amino acids: CATSRDSIGAYGYTF. CDR3 DNA: TGTGCCACCAGCAGAGATTCCATAGGTGCCTATGGCTACACCTTC. The rearrangement uses TRBV15 and TRBJ1-2; no clear D gene. CDR1 is LNHNV, CDR2 YYDKDF, per germline (reference sequence). The CDR3 is 15 amino acids. Trimming took off 0 bases at V and 4 bases at J, with 12 bases between the two ends. Combining the CDR3 with reference TRBV15 and TRBJ1-2 gives the whole variable domain DAMVIQNPRYQVTQFGKPVTLSCSQTLNHNVMYWYQQKSSQAPKLLFHYYDKDFNNEADTPDNFQSRRPNTSFCFLDIRSPGLGDTAMYLCATSRDSIGAYGYTFGSGTRLTVV.

This clonotype was found many times. The gene calls are TRBV12-3 or TRBV12-4 and TRBJ1-1; D not resolved. This CDR3 is built from 13 residues. The V gene lost 4 bases and the J gene lost 5 bases, with 11 bases spanning the gap. The CDR3 DNA reads TGTGCCAGCAGTTCCCAGGCGTGGACTGAAGCTTTCTTT. It translates to CASSSQAWTEAFF.

The V gene is TRBV6-1, the J gene TRBJ2-7; a weak D match, TRBD1 (6 bases). Germline loops: CDR1 MNHNS, CDR2 SASEGT. V lost 6 bases and J 4 bases, leaving 19 bases between the germline ends. This CDR3 is 15 amino acids long. The CDR3 nucleotides read TGTGCCAGCAGCTTCACGGCAGGGGCGAGATACGAGCAGTACTTC. Its protein product is CASSFTAGARYEQYF.

The chain carries TRBV4-2 and TRBJ2-7, with TRBD2 identical over 13 bases. Germline CDR1 is LGHNA and CDR2 is YNFKEQ. The V segment lost 4 bases and the J segment 2 bases; nucleotides outside the gene matches: 14. CDR3 length equals 19 residues. CDR3 coding DNA: TGTGCCAGCAGCCCCCAGACTAGCGGGGGGTCGACCTACACCTACGAGCAGTACTTC. It specifies CASSPQTSGGSTYTYEQYF.

The table lists this clonotype with many counts. The chain uses TRBV14 and TRBJ2-7; maybe TRBD2 (6 bases). V was trimmed by 3 bases and J by 9 bases, leaving 21 bases between them. Germline lookup yields CDR1 SGHDN and CDR2 FVKESK. The CDR3 is 15 amino acids. CDR3 DNA: TGTGCCAGCAGCCAGACTCCGGGACGGAGGGGTGCGCAGTACTTC. This gives the protein CASSQTPGRRGAQYF.

This clonotype appeared many times. This chain connects TRBV28 to TRBJ2-7; D gene uncertain. V lost 2 bases and J 9 bases, leaving 11 bases between the germline ends. Germline V gene data show CDR1 as MDHEN and CDR2 as SYDVKM. The CDR3 spans 12 residues. For the CDR3, the DNA is TGTGCCAGCAGTTTAGAGAGAACGCGGCAGTACTTC. Translating gives CASSLERTRQYF.

This clonotype was observed many times. The V call is TRBV11-2, the J call TRBJ1-2; D is unclear. V lost 2 bases to trimming and J lost 6 bases, with 7 bases between them. From germline, CDR1 is SGHAT and CDR2 FQNNGV. The CDR3 loop spans 12 amino acids. The CDR3 nucleotides read TGTGCCAGCAGCTTATATAAAAATGGCTACACCTTC. Amino acid sequence: CASSLYKNGYTF.

V is TRBV6-2 or TRBV6-3 and J is TRBJ2-5, with 11 nucleotides matching TRBD2. The length of the CDR3 is 19 residues. Germline-derived CDR1 and CDR2 are MNHEY and SVGEGT. Trimming took 3 bases from V and 2 from J; bases not matched to a gene: 14. DNA of the CDR3: TGTGCCAGCAGTTATCGCCTCCGCCTAGCGGGAGGAGGGCAAGAGACCCAGTACTTC. This encodes CASSYRLRLAGGGQETQYF.

This clonotype was detected ten times or more. This rearrangement joins TRBV6-1 to TRBJ2-7; 7 positions agree with TRBD1. After removal of 5 bases from V and 9 bases from J, the junction contained 7 bases not matched to a gene. There are 12 residues in the CDR3. CDR1 and CDR2 from the germline V gene are MNHNS and SASEGT. In nucleotides, the CDR3 is TGTGCCAGCAGTCGGGACAGAGGGTGGCAGTACTTC. Amino acid sequence: CASSRDRGWQYF.

The table lists this clonotype with many counts. The chain is built from TRBV6-6 and TRBJ1-1; TRBD1 matches 8 bases. The length of the CDR3 is 15 residues. Germline V gene lookup returns CDR1 MNHNY and CDR2 SVGAGI (reference sequence). V was clipped by 4 bases and J by 6 bases; unmatched bases: 10. The CDR3 coding sequence is TGTGCCAGCAGTTCACGCCAGGGGGCTGGGGCTGAAGCTTTCTTT. Encoded protein: CASSSRQGAGAEAFF.

This clonotype was recorded a few times. V is TRBV6-1 and J is TRBJ2-7; a weak D match, TRBD2 (5 bases). V was pared by 10 bases and J by 7 bases, with 17 bases between. The CDR3 loop spans 12 amino acids. Per germline, CDR1 MNHNS and CDR2 SASEGT. The CDR3 protein is CATRGSMGEQYF. The CDR3, as DNA: TGTGCCACCCGGGGATCTATGGGTGAGCAGTACTTC.

This clonotype was found many times. The chain recombines TRBV28 with TRBJ1-1; 11 bases agree with TRBD1. CDR1 and CDR2 (germline): MDHEN, SYDVKM. This CDR3 is built from 15 residues. The V and J ends lost 4 bases and 4 bases, in that order; junction bases with no gene match: 5. CDR3 amino acids: CASSYAGTGGTEAFF. The CDR3 DNA sequence: TGTGCCAGCAGTTACGCCGGGACAGGGGGCACTGAAGCTTTCTTT.

At least ten counts were recorded for this clonotype. The genes are TRBV6-5 and TRBJ1-2, with D maybe TRBD1 (5 bases). CDR1 and CDR2 from the germline V gene are MNHEY and SVGAGI. CDR3 size: 15 residues. V lost 3 bases, J lost 4 bases, and 15 bases lay in between. CDR3 residues: CASSYSGGGTYGYTF. The CDR3 DNA reads TGTGCCAGCAGTTATTCCGGGGGAGGGACCTATGGCTACACCTTC.